The entry below describes one T cell receptor (beta chain). In the authors' workflow: From reference gene primer amplification, estimates of nucleated cell counts were derived. Assay used: immunoSEQ multiplex PCR; TCRdb lists only in-frame clones, some missing. V, J and clone size derive from that table, while D and trimming were established from the DNA sequence. The data contain around 210,000 clones, under 90% of them seen just once; the ten biggest clones take up about 7.8%. Seattle-derived patients entered the study during active infection and were followed longitudinally. The data were obtained in a study of blood T cell repertoires in COVID-19. Study context: COVID-19 samples from acute and convalescent phases originated in the United States, Italy and Spain.

The CDR3 spans 15 residues. Germline-derived CDR1 and CDR2 are SNHLY and FYNNEI. Trimming left V 8 bases short and J 1 base short, with 15 bases between. The chain uses TRBV2 and TRBJ2-4, with D possibly matching TRBD2 (6 bases). Sequencing was performed on peripheral blood. The source is an elderly woman with COVID-19, enrolled during active disease. The CDR3 DNA follows: TGTGCCAGCTGTTTGGCGGGAAGGGCCAAAAACATTCAGTACTTC. Protein: CASCLAGRAKNIQYF.